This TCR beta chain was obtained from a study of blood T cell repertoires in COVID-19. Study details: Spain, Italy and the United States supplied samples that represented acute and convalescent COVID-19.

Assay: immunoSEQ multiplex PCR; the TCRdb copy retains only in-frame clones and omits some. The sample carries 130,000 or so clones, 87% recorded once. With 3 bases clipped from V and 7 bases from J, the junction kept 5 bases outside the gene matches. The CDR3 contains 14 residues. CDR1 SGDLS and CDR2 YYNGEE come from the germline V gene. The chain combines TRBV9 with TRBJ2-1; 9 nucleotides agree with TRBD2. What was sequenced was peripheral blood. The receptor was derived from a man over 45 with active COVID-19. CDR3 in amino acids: CASSGRGGGNEQFF. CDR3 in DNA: TGTGCCAGCAGCGGACGCGGGGGGGGAAATGAGCAGTTCTTC. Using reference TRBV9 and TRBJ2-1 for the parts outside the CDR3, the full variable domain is DSGVTQTPKHLITATGQRVTLRCSPRSGDLSVYWYQQSLDQGLQFLIQYYNGEERAKGNILERFSAQQFPDLHSELNLSSLELGDSALYFCASSGRGGGNEQFFGPGTRLTVL.